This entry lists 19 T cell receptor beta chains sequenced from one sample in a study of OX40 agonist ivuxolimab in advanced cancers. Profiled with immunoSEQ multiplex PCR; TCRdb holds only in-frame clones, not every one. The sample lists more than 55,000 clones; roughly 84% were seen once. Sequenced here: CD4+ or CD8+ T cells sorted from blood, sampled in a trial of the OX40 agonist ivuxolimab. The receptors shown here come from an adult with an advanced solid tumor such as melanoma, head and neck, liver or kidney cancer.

CDR3 DNA: TGTGCCAGCAGCTTACCACAGGGGCGGGGCCCCGGGGAGCTGTTTTTT. Translated: CASSLPQGRGPGELFF. The chain joins TRBV11-3 to TRBJ2-2; possibly TRBD1 for D (7 bases). CDR3 length: 16 amino acids. V shed 2 bases and J shed 6 bases, with 16 bases lying between them. CDR1 is SGHNT, CDR2 YENEEA, per germline.

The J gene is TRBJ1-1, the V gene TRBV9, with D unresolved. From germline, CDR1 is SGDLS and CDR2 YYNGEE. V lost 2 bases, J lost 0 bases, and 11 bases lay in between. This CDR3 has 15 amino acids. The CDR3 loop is CASSVLSNLNTEAFF. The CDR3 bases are TGTGCCAGCAGCGTTCTTTCTAATTTGAACACTGAAGCTTTCTTT.

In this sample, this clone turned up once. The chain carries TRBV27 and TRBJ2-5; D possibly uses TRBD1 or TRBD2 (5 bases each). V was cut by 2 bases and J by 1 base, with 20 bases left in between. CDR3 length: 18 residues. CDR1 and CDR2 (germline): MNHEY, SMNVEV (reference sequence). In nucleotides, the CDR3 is TGTGCCAGCAGTTTACGACTGCGCCCCGCGAGGGGCCAAGAGACCCAGTACTTC. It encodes CASSLRLRPARGQETQYF.

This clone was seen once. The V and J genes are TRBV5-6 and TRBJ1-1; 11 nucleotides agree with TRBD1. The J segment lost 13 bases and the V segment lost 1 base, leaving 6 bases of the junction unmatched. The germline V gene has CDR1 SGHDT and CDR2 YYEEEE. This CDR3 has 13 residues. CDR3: CASSLIPGQGGFF. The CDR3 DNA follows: TGTGCCAGCAGCTTGATCCCGGGACAGGGGGGTTTCTTT.

The CDR3 here is CASSLTGTDFYEQYF. CDR3 coding DNA: TGTGCCAGCAGTTTGACCGGGACAGACTTCTACGAGCAGTACTTC. The chain carries TRBV7-2 and TRBJ2-7, with 7 bases lining up with TRBD1. This CDR3 spans 15 amino acids. The V gene's germline CDR1 is SGHTA and CDR2 FQGNSA. V gave up 6 bases and J gave up 3 bases; unmatched junction bases: 11.

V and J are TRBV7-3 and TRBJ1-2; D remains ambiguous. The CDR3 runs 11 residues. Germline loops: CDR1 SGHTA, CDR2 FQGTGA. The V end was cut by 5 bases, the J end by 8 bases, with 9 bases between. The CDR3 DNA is TGTGCCAGCAGCCCAACTATCGGCTACACCTTC. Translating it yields CASSPTIGYTF.

CDR3 DNA sequence: TGTGCCAGCAGCCTAAGCGACAGGGCATCGCGGGAGCAGTACTTC. Its translation: CASSLSDRASREQYF. The rearrangement joins TRBV7-8 to TRBJ2-7; 7 positions match TRBD1. The J segment lost 7 bases and the V segment lost 5 bases, leaving 14 bases of the junction unmatched. The CDR3 consists of 15 residues. The germline CDR1 and CDR2 sequences are SGHVS and FQNEAQ.

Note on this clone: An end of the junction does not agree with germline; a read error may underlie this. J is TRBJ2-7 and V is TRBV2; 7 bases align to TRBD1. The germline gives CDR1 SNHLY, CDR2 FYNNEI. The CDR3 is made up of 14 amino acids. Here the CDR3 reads CASSPDRERHEQCF. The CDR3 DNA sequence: TGTGCCAGCTCCCCCGACAGGGAGCGGCACGAGCAGTGCTTC.

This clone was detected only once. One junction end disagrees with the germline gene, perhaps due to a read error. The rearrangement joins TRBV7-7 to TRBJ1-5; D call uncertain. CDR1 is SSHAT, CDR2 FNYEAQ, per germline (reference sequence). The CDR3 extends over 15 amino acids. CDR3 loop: CASSFRPNSNQPQHF. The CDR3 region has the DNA TGTGCTAGCAGCTTCCGTCCGAATAGCAATCAGCCCCAGCATTTT.

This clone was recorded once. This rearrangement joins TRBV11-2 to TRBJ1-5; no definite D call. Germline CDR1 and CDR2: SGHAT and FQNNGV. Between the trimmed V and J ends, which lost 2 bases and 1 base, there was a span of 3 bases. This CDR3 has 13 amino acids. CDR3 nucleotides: TGTGCCAGCAGCTTACTGAGCAATCAGCCCCAGCATTTT. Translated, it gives CASSLLSNQPQHF.

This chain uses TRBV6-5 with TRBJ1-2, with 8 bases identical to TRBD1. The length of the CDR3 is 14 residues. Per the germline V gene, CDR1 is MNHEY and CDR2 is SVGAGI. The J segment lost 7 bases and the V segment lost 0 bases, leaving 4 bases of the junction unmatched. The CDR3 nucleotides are TGTGCCAGCAGTTACTCGGGCAGGGGGCTTGGCTACACCTTC. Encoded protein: CASSYSGRGLGYTF.

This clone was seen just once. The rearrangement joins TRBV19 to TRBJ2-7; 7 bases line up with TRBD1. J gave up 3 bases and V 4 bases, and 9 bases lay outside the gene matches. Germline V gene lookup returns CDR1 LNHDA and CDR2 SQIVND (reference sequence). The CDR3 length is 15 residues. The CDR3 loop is CASSKPGQQYYEQYF. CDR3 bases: TGTGCCAGTAGTAAACCGGGACAGCAATACTACGAGCAGTACTTC.

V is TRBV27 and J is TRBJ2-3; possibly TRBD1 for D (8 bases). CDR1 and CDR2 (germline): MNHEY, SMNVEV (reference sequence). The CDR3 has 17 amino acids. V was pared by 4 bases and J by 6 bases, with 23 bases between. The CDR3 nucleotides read TGTGCCAGCAGTTATTCACCCCCCGACAGGGGAGGGGATACGCAGTATTTT. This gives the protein CASSYSPPDRGGDTQYF.

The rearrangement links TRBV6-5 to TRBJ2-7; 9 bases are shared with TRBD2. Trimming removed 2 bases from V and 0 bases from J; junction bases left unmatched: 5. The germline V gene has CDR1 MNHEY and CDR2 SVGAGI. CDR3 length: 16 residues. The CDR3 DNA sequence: TGTGCCAGCAGTTACGGGGGACTAGCAAGCTCCTACGAGCAGTACTTC. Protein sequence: CASSYGGLASSYEQYF.

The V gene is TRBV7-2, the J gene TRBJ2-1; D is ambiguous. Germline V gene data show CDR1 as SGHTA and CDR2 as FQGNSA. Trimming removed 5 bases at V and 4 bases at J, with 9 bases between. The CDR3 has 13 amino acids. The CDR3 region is CASSPTSYNEQFF. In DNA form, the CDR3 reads TGTGCCAGCAGCCCGACATCGTACAATGAGCAGTTCTTC.

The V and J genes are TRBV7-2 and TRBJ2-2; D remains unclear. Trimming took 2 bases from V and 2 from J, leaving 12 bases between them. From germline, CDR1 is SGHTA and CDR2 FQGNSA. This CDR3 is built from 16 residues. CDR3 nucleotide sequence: TGTGCCAGCAGCTTATCGCACAGAGCAAACACCGGGGAGCTGTTTTTT. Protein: CASSLSHRANTGELFF.

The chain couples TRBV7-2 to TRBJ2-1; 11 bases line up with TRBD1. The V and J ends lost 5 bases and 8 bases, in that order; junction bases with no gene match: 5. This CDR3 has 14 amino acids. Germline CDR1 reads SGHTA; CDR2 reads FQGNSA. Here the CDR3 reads CASSRDRGAYEQFF. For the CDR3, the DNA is TGTGCCAGCAGCCGGGACAGGGGGGCCTATGAGCAGTTCTTC.

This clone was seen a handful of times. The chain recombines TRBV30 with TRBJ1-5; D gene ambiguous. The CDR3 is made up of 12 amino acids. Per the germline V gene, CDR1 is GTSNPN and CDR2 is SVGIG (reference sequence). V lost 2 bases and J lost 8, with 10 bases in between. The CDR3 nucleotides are TGTGCCTGGAGTAACCATGGTGAGCCCCAGCATTTT. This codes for CAWSNHGEPQHF.

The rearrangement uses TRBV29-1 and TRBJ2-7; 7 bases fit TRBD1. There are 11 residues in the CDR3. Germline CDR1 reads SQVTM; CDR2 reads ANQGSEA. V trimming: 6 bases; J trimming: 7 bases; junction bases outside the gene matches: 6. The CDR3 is CSVTGAGEQYF. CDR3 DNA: TGCAGCGTAACAGGGGCTGGGGAGCAGTACTTC.